The source of this T cell receptor (beta chain) is a study of cytomegalovirus exposure and HLA in healthy donors. PCR amplification relied on 60 Vbeta primers (plus 13 Jbeta primers). Libraries were prepared by immunoSEQ multiplex PCR; TCRdb keeps only in-frame clonotypes and omits some of them. The sample records approximately 150,000 clones, just under 75% being singletons. With respect to this clone: The antigen is not known.

General study findings and limits: The authors confirmed in vitro that a few CMV-associated chains were specific for CMV antigens. When analyzed later, the rates of TCR association showed variation by HLA locus, with DRB1 the most and HLA-C the fewest.

The J segment lost 6 bases and the V segment lost 7 bases, leaving 12 bases of the junction unmatched. Germline lookup yields CDR1 MNHNS and CDR2 SASEGT. The CDR3 covers 14 residues. The origin of this receptor is a woman aged 18-29 years in good health and CMV-seronegative. This chain links TRBV6-1 with TRBJ2-7; 7 bases are shared with TRBD2. The sequencing sample was made of PBMCs. CDR3 loop: CASTSRGRAGEQYV. The CDR3 DNA is TGTGCCAGCACTTCCCGCGGGAGAGCCGGCGAGCAGTACGTC.